Below are 32 T cell receptor beta chains sequenced from a single sample in a study of blood T cell repertoires in COVID-19. Repertoires were generated with immunoSEQ multiplex PCR, while TCRdb's copy carries only in-frame clones and drops some. This sample carries around 370,000 clones, 88% of them seen once, and the ten largest clones take 6% to 8.5%. Sequences were obtained from peripheral blood. The receptor source for this set is a woman between 65 and 79 years old with COVID-19, enrolled during active disease.

The V and J genes are TRBV6-2 or TRBV6-3 and TRBJ1-5; D is undetermined. Trimming shortened V by 6 bases and J by 6 bases, and 21 bases separated the two germline ends. CDR1 and CDR2 (germline): MNHEY, SVGEGT. The CDR3 is 16 amino acids. CDR3 in DNA: TGTGCCAGCAGCCCTCGAGGGTCGGTCCGGGGTCAGCCCCAGCATTTT. Translating gives CASSPRGSVRGQPQHF.

The sample holds one count of this clone. The rearrangement uses TRBV6-1 and TRBJ1-1; no clear D. The CDR3 runs 14 residues. Germline CDR1 MNHNS, CDR2 SASEGT. Trimming removed 1 base at V and 1 base at J, with 7 bases between. The CDR3 nucleotides read TGTGCCAGCAGTGAAGTGGCGGCGAACACTGAAGCTTTCTTT. Protein: CASSEVAANTEAFF.

CDR3 residues: CAWSTGDPKNTIYF. For the CDR3, the DNA is TGTGCCTGGAGTACAGGGGACCCAAAAAACACCATATATTTT. The chain has TRBV30 and TRBJ1-3; 7 bases line up with TRBD1. The J segment lost 6 bases and the V segment lost 2 bases, leaving 7 bases of the junction unmatched. CDR3 length: 14 amino acids. Looked up from germline, CDR1 is GTSNPN and CDR2 is SVGIG (reference sequence).

This chain links TRBV10-1 with TRBJ2-6; D is perhaps TRBD1 (6 bases). CDR1 is WNHNN, CDR2 SYGVQD, per germline (reference sequence). This CDR3 has 16 residues. Between the trimmed V and J ends, which lost 6 bases and 0 bases, there was a span of 12 bases. CDR3 residues: CASRKQGNSGANVLTF. CDR3 coding DNA: TGCGCCAGCAGGAAACAGGGAAACTCTGGGGCCAACGTCCTGACTTTC.

This clone was found a few times. This clone may be a read error of a much larger clone one base away. Within the sample, other DNA sequences also encode this same CDR3. V usage is TRBV5-6 and J usage is TRBJ2-2, with 7 bases lining up with TRBD2. There are 16 residues in the CDR3. With 0 bases clipped from V and 0 bases from J, the junction kept 2 bases outside the gene matches. Germline loops: CDR1 SGHDT, CDR2 YYEEEE. The CDR3 nucleotides are TGTGCCAGCAGCTTGGTGGGGGGGGCGAACACCGGGGAGCTGTTTTTT. Translated, it gives CASSLVGGANTGELFF.

The chain combines TRBV9 with TRBJ2-1; TRBD1 matches at 11 bases. Germline V gene lookup returns CDR1 SGDLS and CDR2 YYNGEE. This CDR3 is built from 15 residues. V lost 3 bases to trimming and J lost 9 bases; unmatched junction nucleotides: 8. CDR3 in DNA: TGTGCCAGCAGCGAATGGGGACAGGGGGGTACTGAGCAGTTCTTC. This gives the protein CASSEWGQGGTEQFF.

The J gene is TRBJ2-5, the V gene TRBV5-8, with a tentative D call TRBD2 (5 bases). The germline V gene has CDR1 SGHTS and CDR2 YDEGEE. V was cut by 1 base and J by 2 bases, with 15 bases left in between. The CDR3 totals 16 residues. The CDR3 sequence is CASSLIGVEEQETQYF. The CDR3 region has the DNA TGTGCCAGCAGCTTGATCGGGGTAGAGGAGCAAGAGACCCAGTACTTC.

The gene calls are TRBV5-4 and TRBJ1-2, with no clear D. CDR1 is SGHNT, CDR2 YYREEE, per germline (reference sequence). Between the trimmed V and J ends, which lost 2 bases and 4 bases, there was a span of 9 bases. The CDR3 spans 13 residues. The CDR3 sequence: CASSLEAPYGYTF. The CDR3 DNA sequence: TGTGCCAGCAGCTTAGAGGCACCCTATGGCTACACCTTC.

This chain joins TRBV11-2 and TRBJ1-6, with TRBD1 identical over 11 bases. In germline, CDR1 is SGHAT, CDR2 FQNNGV. This CDR3 spans 16 amino acids. J lost 6 bases, V lost 1 base, and 2 bases had no gene match. The CDR3 region is CASSLVGTGGNSPLHF. The CDR3 DNA reads as TGTGCCAGCAGCTTAGTAGGGACAGGGGGTAATTCACCCCTCCACTTT.

The chain is built from TRBV10-3 and TRBJ1-2, with 10 bases fitting TRBD1. CDR1 ENHRY and CDR2 SYGVKD come from the germline V gene. Losses at the gene ends were 0 bases for V and 2 bases for J; bases not matched to a gene: 0. CDR3 length equals 15 residues. Here the CDR3 DNA reads TGTGCCATCAGTGAGTCGGACAGGGGGAACTATGGCTACACCTTC. Protein sequence: CAISESDRGNYGYTF.

The CDR3 is CATSRDRGGTYGYTF. The DNA of the CDR3 is TGTGCCACCAGCAGAGATCGAGGAGGGACCTATGGCTACACCTTC. The chain carries TRBV15 and TRBJ1-2; tentatively, D is TRBD1 (5 bases). Per the germline V gene, CDR1 is LNHNV and CDR2 is YYDKDF (reference sequence). Trimming pared 0 bases from V and 4 bases from J, leaving 12 bases between. The CDR3 runs 15 residues.

V gene TRBV9 combines with J gene TRBJ1-6, with D uncertain. The CDR3 length is 14 residues. The germline V gene encodes CDR1 SGDLS and CDR2 YYNGEE. Between the trimmed V and J ends, which lost 0 bases and 8 bases, there was a span of 9 bases. CDR3 amino acids: CASSVDTRDSPLHF. The CDR3, as DNA: TGTGCCAGCAGCGTAGATACTCGAGATTCACCCCTCCACTTT.

The rearrangement links TRBV5-1 to TRBJ1-1; 8 positions match TRBD1. There are 16 residues in the CDR3. The V gene's germline CDR1 is SGHRS and CDR2 YFSETQ. The V and J ends lost 2 bases and 3 bases, in that order; junction bases with no gene match: 9. The CDR3 DNA sequence: TGCGCCAGCAGCTTAGGACAGGGTCGCTATGACACTGAAGCTTTCTTT. Its translation: CASSLGQGRYDTEAFF.

The rearrangement joins TRBV2 to TRBJ1-4; 8 nucleotides match TRBD1. With 8 bases clipped from V and 7 bases from J, the junction kept 12 bases outside the gene matches. This CDR3 has 15 amino acids. Germline loops: CDR1 SNHLY, CDR2 FYNNEI. The CDR3, as DNA: TGTGCCAGCTCGAATCCCCAGGGGGCTGGTGAAAAACTGTTTTTT. Its translation is CASSNPQGAGEKLFF.

The gene calls are TRBV7-9 and TRBJ2-7; 10 bases are a match to TRBD2. Germline V gene data show CDR1 as SEHNR and CDR2 as FQNEAQ (reference sequence). The CDR3 is 18 residues long. With 4 bases clipped from V and 3 bases from J, the junction kept 15 bases outside the gene matches. CDR3: CASSWVGAGTSADYEQYF. The CDR3, as DNA: TGTGCCAGCAGCTGGGTGGGAGCCGGGACTAGCGCCGACTACGAGCAGTACTTC.

As regards this clone: The sample holds other DNA sequences that translate to the same CDR3. The rearrangement uses TRBV12-3 or TRBV12-4 and TRBJ1-1; tentatively, D is TRBD1 (5 bases). The CDR3 is 13 amino acids. V was pared by 5 bases and J by 4 bases, with 11 bases between. The CDR3 region has the DNA TGTGCCAGCAGTCTACGGGGGGGCACTGAAGCTTTCTTT. Its translation is CASSLRGGTEAFF.

The V gene is TRBV11-2, the J gene TRBJ2-1; perhaps TRBD2 as D (5 bases). CDR3 length: 15 residues. The germline gives CDR1 SGHAT, CDR2 FQNNGV. Trimming took 2 bases from V and 7 from J, leaving 15 bases between them. DNA for the CDR3: TGTGCCAGCAGCTTAAGTATTATCTCGGGAAATGAGCAGTTCTTC. It codes for CASSLSIISGNEQFF.

The chain employs TRBV24-1 and TRBJ2-1; D remains unclear. CDR1 and CDR2 (germline): KGHDR, SFDVKD. The CDR3 sequence is 13 residues long. The V gene lost 3 bases and the J gene lost 4 bases, with 6 bases spanning the gap. CDR3 nucleotide sequence: TGTGCCACCAGTGATCCCCTATACAATGAGCAGTTCTTC. The encoded protein is CATSDPLYNEQFF.

The CDR3 here is CASSTREPGQGSDTQYF. The CDR3 DNA sequence: TGTGCCAGCAGCACACGCGAGCCGGGACAGGGATCAGATACGCAGTATTTT. The rearrangement links TRBV5-4 to TRBJ2-3; 9 bases are shared with TRBD1. CDR1 is SGHNT, CDR2 YYREEE, per germline (reference sequence). The V and J ends lost 4 bases and 4 bases, in that order; junction bases with no gene match: 13. The CDR3 has 17 residues.

The chain carries TRBV5-1 and TRBJ2-2; perhaps TRBD1 as D (6 bases). Germline loops: CDR1 SGHRS, CDR2 YFSETQ. CDR3 size: 13 residues. Trimming took 2 bases from V and 6 from J, leaving 8 bases between them. CDR3 sequence (DNA): TGCGCCAGCAGCTTACAGGGATCCGGGGAGCTGTTTTTT. It yields the protein CASSLQGSGELFF. The full variable domain, with the rest looked up from reference TRBV5-1 and TRBJ2-2, is KAGVTQTPRYLIKTRGQQVTLSCSPISGHRSVSWYQQTPGQGLQFLFEYFSETQRNKGNFPGRFSGRQFSNSRSEMNVSTLELGDSALYLCASSLQGSGELFFGEGSRLTVL.

V and J are TRBV5-6 and TRBJ1-6, with D unresolved. Looked up from germline, CDR1 is SGHDT and CDR2 is YYEEEE. The germline V and J ends were trimmed by 4 bases and 5 bases, with 16 bases remaining between them. The CDR3 has 16 residues. The CDR3 region is CASSRDTGGNNSPLHF. The CDR3 DNA reads as TGTGCCAGCAGCCGAGACACCGGAGGGAATAATTCACCCCTCCACTTT.

The CDR3 is CASSSGQGLEKLFF. The CDR3 DNA reads TGTGCCAGCAGCTCAGGACAGGGGTTGGAAAAACTGTTTTTT. This chain connects TRBV7-9 to TRBJ1-4; 9 positions agree with TRBD1. The CDR3 totals 14 residues. Germline CDR1 SEHNR, CDR2 FQNEAQ (reference sequence). The J segment lost 8 bases and the V segment lost 4 bases, leaving 5 bases of the junction unmatched.

This chain joins TRBV11-2 and TRBJ2-7; the match to TRBD2 covers 8 bases. From germline, CDR1 is SGHAT and CDR2 FQNNGV. The CDR3 spans 17 residues. Germline trimming cut 5 bases from V and 0 bases from J; bases unmatched to any gene: 12. The CDR3 region is CASSALSGTRSSYEQYF. CDR3 DNA sequence: TGTGCCAGCAGCGCACTTTCCGGGACTAGAAGCTCCTACGAGCAGTACTTC.

J is TRBJ1-1 and V is TRBV3-1 (or the pseudogene TRBV3-2), with D perhaps matching TRBD1 (6 bases). CDR1 is LGHDT and CDR2 is YNNKEL in the germline V gene (reference sequence). The CDR3 totals 12 residues. V shed 3 bases and J shed 8 bases, with 10 bases lying between them. CDR3 coding DNA: TGTGCCAGCAGCCATACAGGGCTCGAAGCTTTCTTT. It codes for CASSHTGLEAFF.

This chain uses TRBV12-3 or TRBV12-4 with TRBJ1-1; unclear D gene. The CDR3 spans 12 residues. V lost 10 bases, J lost 4 bases, and 13 bases lay in between. Here the CDR3 DNA reads TGTGCCACCACTCGAGGGCCCACTGAAGCTTTCTTT. The encoded protein is CATTRGPTEAFF.

This rearrangement joins TRBV7-9 to TRBJ2-5; D is possibly TRBD1 (5 bases). The CDR3 consists of 15 residues. Trimming stripped 5 bases from V and 1 base from J, with 14 bases between. The germline CDR1 and CDR2 sequences are SEHNR and FQNEAQ (reference sequence). CDR3 sequence: CASSQPQGVQETQYF. The DNA for the CDR3 is TGTGCCAGCAGCCAACCCCAAGGGGTCCAAGAGACCCAGTACTTC.

On this clone itself: The identical CDR3 is also encoded by other nucleotide sequences in the sample. V is TRBV9 and J is TRBJ2-5, with 9 bases fitting TRBD2. CDR3 length: 14 amino acids. Germline lookup yields CDR1 SGDLS and CDR2 YYNGEE. V dropped 3 bases and J dropped 1; count of bases not matched to a gene: 1. CDR3 sequence (DNA): TGTGCCAGCAGCGAGACTAGCGGCCAAGAGACCCAGTACTTC. Translating gives CASSETSGQETQYF.

The chain's CDR3 is CASRAGQGLNSPLHF. The CDR3 bases are TGTGCCAGCAGAGCGGGACAGGGATTAAATTCACCCCTCCACTTT. This chain connects TRBV28 to TRBJ1-6; 9 nucleotides match TRBD1. V lost 6 bases and J lost 7; bases outside the gene matches: 7. The CDR3 consists of 15 residues. Germline-derived CDR1 and CDR2 are MDHEN and SYDVKM.

The rearrangement links TRBV27 to TRBJ2-2; 8 nucleotides agree with TRBD2. This CDR3 has 16 amino acids. CDR1 MNHEY and CDR2 SMNVEV come from the germline V gene (reference sequence). J gave up 2 bases and V 3 bases, and 5 bases lay outside the gene matches. This CDR3 reads CASSFGGGPNTGELFF. In DNA form, the CDR3 reads TGTGCCAGCAGTTTCGGGGGGGGGCCCAACACCGGGGAGCTGTTTTTT.

Here the CDR3 DNA reads TGTGCCAGCAGCTTAATTCCCGGGACTAGCTACGAGCAGTACTTC. Translation gives CASSLIPGTSYEQYF. The chain combines TRBV7-9 with TRBJ2-7; 8 bases agree with TRBD2. J gave up 3 bases and V 2 bases, and 6 bases lay outside the gene matches. The CDR3 spans 15 residues. Per the germline V gene, CDR1 is SEHNR and CDR2 is FQNEAQ (reference sequence).

V is TRBV5-1 and J is TRBJ1-3, with D tentatively TRBD1 (5 bases). The CDR3 spans 15 residues. Germline V gene data show CDR1 as SGHRS and CDR2 as YFSETQ. The V end lost 4 bases, the J end lost 0 bases, and 11 bases lay between the germline ends. CDR3 in amino acids: CASSAGRDSGNTIYF. The CDR3 DNA sequence: TGCGCCAGCAGCGCGGGACGAGACTCTGGAAACACCATATATTTT.

V usage is TRBV10-1 and J usage is TRBJ2-7, with no clear D. The CDR3 covers 14 residues. CDR1 WNHNN and CDR2 SYGVQD come from the germline V gene (reference sequence). Trimming took off 4 bases at V and 2 bases at J, with 12 bases between the two ends. The CDR3 loop reads CASSADSSTYEQYF. DNA of the CDR3: TGCGCCAGCAGTGCTGACTCTTCCACCTACGAGCAGTACTTC.